This TCR beta chain was identified during a study of blood T cells in healthy people across ages. Study-wide findings and caveats: The long-lived group displayed more naive CD4+ cells, plus higher diversity, than the aged donors did.

Combining a sample-barcoded 5' primer with a J-beta primer mix, a second PCR ran for about 6 to 11 cycles. With 12 random nucleotides, a template-switch adaptor tagged each individual cDNA molecule. No fewer than 2.5 million CDR3-containing paired-end reads came from each sample. One entry per CDR3 protein results from TCRdb running MiXCR on the 5' RACE reads. This table holds approximately 680,000 distinct CDR3 sequences, 32% found once. With regard to this clonotype: The antigen remains unidentified. One base away lies a much larger clone, so this may be a sequencing read error.

The CDR3 has 14 residues. The germline V and J ends were trimmed by 6 bases and 6 bases, with 16 bases remaining between them. The genes are TRBV12-3 or TRBV12-4 and TRBJ2-3, with unresolved D. The origin of this receptor is a woman aged 80 or over in good health. Material for sequencing was blood. DNA for the CDR3: TGTGCCAGCAGGTCAAGTCCAGGACCGGATACGCAGTATTTT. Translation: CASRSSPGPDTQYF.